The rows below give T cell receptor beta chains drawn from one sample of a study of blood T cell repertoires in COVID-19. Measured with immunoSEQ multiplex PCR; TCRdb has only the in-frame clones, and not every one. The sample shows roughly 90,000 clones, around 81% of them seen only once. The sample was peripheral blood. Source of these receptors: an older woman with acute or convalescent COVID-19. Each CDR3 is given with its conserved first and last residue. The order of the fields is clone size, J gene, D gene, V gene, CDR3 protein, CDR3 DNA. D genes are given only for firm matches. Only part of the rows carry a size: once, few, many, or a class if the clone is expanded.

clone_size: -; j_call: TRBJ1-2; d_call: -; v_call: TRBV5-8; cdr3_aa: CASSLGGVNYGYTF; cdr3_nt: TGTGCCAGCAGCTTGGGGGGAGTTAACTATGGCTACACCTTC
clone_size: few; j_call: TRBJ1-1; d_call: -; v_call: TRBV11-1; cdr3_aa: CASSLRGTEAFF; cdr3_nt: TGTGCCAGCAGCCTGAGAGGAACTGAAGCTTTCTTT
clone_size: -; j_call: TRBJ1-1; d_call: -; v_call: TRBV6-5; cdr3_aa: CASSYQGNTEAFF; cdr3_nt: TGTGCCAGCAGTTATCAGGGTAACACTGAAGCTTTCTTT
clone_size: -; j_call: TRBJ1-4; d_call: -; v_call: TRBV5-6; cdr3_aa: CASSFRSDFNEKLFF; cdr3_nt: TGTGCCAGCAGCTTTAGGAGCGACTTCAATGAAAAACTGTTTTTT
clone_size: -; j_call: TRBJ1-2; d_call: -; v_call: TRBV2; cdr3_aa: CASSAVQAGGYTF; cdr3_nt: TGTGCCAGCAGTGCCGTCCAGGCCGGTGGCTACACCTTC
clone_size: -; j_call: TRBJ1-1; d_call: TRBD1; v_call: TRBV5-1; cdr3_aa: CASSLVQGHGTEAFF; cdr3_nt: TGCGCCAGCAGCTTGGTACAGGGGCATGGAACTGAAGCTTTCTTT
clone_size: -; j_call: TRBJ1-6; d_call: -; v_call: TRBV27; cdr3_aa: CASRGRTGHYYNSPLHF; cdr3_nt: TGTGCCAGCAGGGGACGAACGGGACACTATTATAATTCACCCCTCCACTTT
clone_size: -; j_call: TRBJ1-4; d_call: -; v_call: TRBV9; cdr3_aa: CASSDPSGDEKLFF; cdr3_nt: TGTGCCAGCAGCGATCCCAGCGGAGACGAAAAACTGTTTTTT
clone_size: -; j_call: TRBJ2-5; d_call: -; v_call: TRBV2; cdr3_aa: CASSEFAGLQSRLAQYF; cdr3_nt: TGTGCCAGCAGTGAGTTTGCGGGACTTCAGTCCAGGTTGGCCCAGTACTTC
clone_size: -; j_call: TRBJ1-2; d_call: TRBD1; v_call: TRBV5-8; cdr3_aa: CASNDRGNNYGYTF; cdr3_nt: TGTGCCAGCAACGACAGGGGCAACAACTATGGCTACACCTTC
clone_size: -; j_call: TRBJ2-2; d_call: TRBD1; v_call: TRBV10-1; cdr3_aa: CASRWDRNTGELFF; cdr3_nt: TGCGCCAGCAGATGGGACAGGAACACCGGGGAGCTGTTTTTT
clone_size: -; j_call: TRBJ2-3; d_call: -; v_call: TRBV11-3; cdr3_aa: CASRVRLTDTQYF; cdr3_nt: TGTGCCAGCAGGGTGAGGCTCACAGATACGCAGTATTTT
clone_size: -; j_call: TRBJ1-1; d_call: -; v_call: TRBV19; cdr3_aa: CASSIGGGTEAFF; cdr3_nt: TGTGCCAGTAGTATTGGAGGAGGAACTGAAGCTTTCTTT
clone_size: -; j_call: TRBJ1-5; d_call: TRBD1; v_call: TRBV19; cdr3_aa: CASRISGTGAYQPQHF; cdr3_nt: TGTGCCAGTAGGATCTCCGGGACAGGGGCATATCAGCCCCAGCATTTT
clone_size: -; j_call: TRBJ1-6; d_call: -; v_call: TRBV2; cdr3_aa: CASSAAGNYNSPLHF; cdr3_nt: TGTGCCAGCAGTGCTGCAGGGAACTATAATTCACCCCTCCACTTT
clone_size: -; j_call: TRBJ1-4; d_call: -; v_call: TRBV6-5; cdr3_aa: CASGTPTNEKLFF; cdr3_nt: TGTGCCAGCGGGACACCAACTAATGAAAAACTGTTTTTT
clone_size: -; j_call: TRBJ2-7; d_call: TRBD1; v_call: TRBV5-1; cdr3_aa: CASSLVGQGDEQYF; cdr3_nt: TGCGCCAGCAGCTTGGTGGGACAGGGGGACGAGCAGTACTTC
clone_size: -; j_call: TRBJ1-2; d_call: -; v_call: TRBV7-2; cdr3_aa: CASSLDRSRGYTF; cdr3_nt: TGTGCCAGCAGCTTAGATAGGAGTCGGGGCTACACCTTC
clone_size: -; j_call: TRBJ2-1; d_call: -; v_call: TRBV13; cdr3_aa: CASSLGAGREFDEQFF; cdr3_nt: TGTGCCAGCAGCTTAGGTGCGGGGAGAGAATTCGATGAGCAGTTCTTC
clone_size: -; j_call: TRBJ1-5; d_call: -; v_call: TRBV19; cdr3_aa: CASKEPTESNQPQHF; cdr3_nt: TGTGCCAGTAAAGAACCGACGGAGAGCAATCAGCCCCAGCATTTT
clone_size: -; j_call: TRBJ1-4; d_call: -; v_call: TRBV30; cdr3_aa: CAWKTQREANEKLFF; cdr3_nt: TGTGCCTGGAAAACCCAACGGGAGGCTAATGAAAAACTGTTTTTT
clone_size: once; j_call: TRBJ2-1; d_call: -; v_call: TRBV24-1; cdr3_aa: CATGSRSGEYNEQFF; cdr3_nt: TGTGCCACCGGGTCAAGGTCGGGGGAGTACAATGAGCAGTTCTTC
clone_size: few; j_call: TRBJ1-2; d_call: -; v_call: TRBV15; cdr3_aa: CATSREGLDGYTF; cdr3_nt: TGTGCCACCAGCAGAGAGGGGCTGGATGGCTACACCTTC
clone_size: -; j_call: TRBJ2-1; d_call: -; v_call: TRBV6-1; cdr3_aa: CASSEARFRTASYNEQFF; cdr3_nt: TGTGCCAGCAGTGAAGCCCGATTTAGGACAGCCTCCTACAATGAGCAGTTCTTC
clone_size: -; j_call: TRBJ2-5; d_call: -; v_call: TRBV2; cdr3_aa: CASSDTGRETQYF; cdr3_nt: TGTGCCAGCAGTGACACAGGGCGGGAGACCCAGTACTTC
clone_size: -; j_call: TRBJ1-1; d_call: -; v_call: TRBV2; cdr3_aa: CASRGGNTEAFF; cdr3_nt: TGTGCCAGCAGAGGGGGAAACACTGAAGCTTTCTTT
clone_size: once; j_call: TRBJ2-7; d_call: -; v_call: TRBV3-1/TRBV3-2; cdr3_aa: CASSQAGYSYEQYF; cdr3_nt: TGTGCCAGCAGCCAAGCAGGTTACTCCTACGAGCAGTACTTC
clone_size: -; j_call: TRBJ2-2; d_call: TRBD2; v_call: TRBV3-1/TRBV3-2; cdr3_aa: CASSQYKLAENTGELFF; cdr3_nt: TGTGCCAGCAGCCAATATAAACTAGCGGAGAACACCGGGGAGCTGTTTTTT
clone_size: -; j_call: TRBJ2-1; d_call: TRBD1; v_call: TRBV24-1; cdr3_aa: CATSPGTGAREQFF; cdr3_nt: TGTGCCACCAGCCCCGGGACAGGGGCCCGTGAGCAGTTCTTC
clone_size: -; j_call: TRBJ1-2; d_call: -; v_call: TRBV30; cdr3_aa: CAWSVSWAAAF; cdr3_nt: TGTGCCTGGAGTGTAAGTTGGGCAGCCGCCTTC
clone_size: -; j_call: TRBJ1-1; d_call: TRBD1; v_call: TRBV3-1/TRBV3-2; cdr3_aa: CASSQEDRTEAFF; cdr3_nt: TGTGCCAGCAGCCAAGAGGACAGGACTGAAGCTTTCTTT
clone_size: -; j_call: TRBJ1-1; d_call: -; v_call: TRBV24-1; cdr3_aa: CATSDLGETEAFF; cdr3_nt: TGTGCCACCAGTGATTTAGGAGAGACTGAAGCTTTCTTT
clone_size: -; j_call: TRBJ1-1; d_call: -; v_call: TRBV18; cdr3_aa: CASSPQGQVNTEAFF; cdr3_nt: TGTGCCAGCTCACCACAGGGACAAGTGAACACTGAAGCTTTCTTT
clone_size: -; j_call: TRBJ1-6; d_call: -; v_call: TRBV7-6; cdr3_aa: CASSLGNFPYSGGSPLHF; cdr3_nt: TGTGCCAGCAGCTTAGGGAACTTCCCGTATTCGGGGGGTTCACCCCTCCACTTT
clone_size: -; j_call: TRBJ1-1; d_call: TRBD1; v_call: TRBV18; cdr3_aa: CASSQQQGLNTEAFF; cdr3_nt: TGTGCCAGCTCGCAACAACAGGGGCTTAACACTGAAGCTTTCTTT
clone_size: -; j_call: TRBJ2-3; d_call: -; v_call: TRBV11-2; cdr3_aa: CASSLIPGTQYF; cdr3_nt: TGTGCCAGCAGCCTTATACCCGGGACGCAGTATTTT
clone_size: -; j_call: TRBJ2-1; d_call: -; v_call: TRBV7-9; cdr3_aa: CASSSLGGEQFF; cdr3_nt: TGTGCCAGCAGCTCTCTTGGGGGGGAGCAGTTCTTC
clone_size: few; j_call: TRBJ1-5; d_call: -; v_call: TRBV5-1; cdr3_aa: CASSPGQNQPQHF; cdr3_nt: TGCGCCAGCAGCCCAGGACAGAATCAGCCCCAGCATTTT
clone_size: -; j_call: TRBJ1-2; d_call: -; v_call: TRBV11-3; cdr3_aa: CASSLSGDSYGYTF; cdr3_nt: TGTGCCAGCAGCTTATCAGGTGACAGCTATGGCTACACCTTC
clone_size: -; j_call: TRBJ2-7; d_call: -; v_call: TRBV6-5; cdr3_aa: CASSYSKRGRGYEQYF; cdr3_nt: TGTGCCAGCAGTTACTCTAAGAGGGGCCGGGGGTACGAGCAGTACTTC